This T cell receptor beta chain comes out of a study of CD4 T cells in relation to SARS-CoV-2 and coronaviruses. Study details: Crossreactive spike epitopes shared across donors were mapped to their HLA restriction. Study observations and caveats: Culture-expanded clones reflect memory recall rather than primary priming during culture. In around three fifths of donors, memory CD4+ clonotypes crossrecognized SARS-CoV-2 and at least one common cold coronavirus spike. Samples before the pandemic and after infection were not matched within any donor.

Before the COVID-19 pandemic, during about 2011-2019, CD4+ T cells were taken from unexposed donors. The germline CDR1 and CDR2 sequences are KGHSH and LQKENI. CDR3 length: 14 residues. V lost 4 bases, J lost 2 bases, and 4 bases stayed unmatched. Data came from immunoSEQ multiplex PCR; TCRdb stores just in-frame clones and leaves some out. The sample contains approximately 64,000 clones, 94% of which appear only once. As regards this clone: Its antigen is unknown.

Sequenced input: naive CD4+ T cells from PBMCs. Stated subset: naive CD4+ T cells isolated by negative enrichment. The V and J genes are TRBV18 and TRBJ1-1, with 7 nucleotides matching TRBD1. The clonotype comes from a human donor in good health. The CDR3 here is CASSLGQRNTEAFF. The CDR3 DNA reads as TGTGCCAGCTCACTGGGACAGAGAAACACTGAAGCTTTCTTT.